Listed here are 26 T cell receptor beta chains from one sample, sequenced in a study of T cell responses to AZD1222 COVID-19 vaccine. Assay: immunoSEQ multiplex PCR; the TCRdb copy retains only in-frame clones and omits some. This table has 200,000 to 250,000 clones, 90% to 95% appearing once. This specimen was peripheral blood, taken on day 0 of MenACWY control vaccination. The receptors originated from an adult in good health.

The chain recombines TRBV30 with TRBJ1-2, with TRBD1 matching 10 bases. This CDR3 region has 15 residues. Germline V lookup: CDR1 GTSNPN, CDR2 SVGIG (reference sequence). Trimming took 8 bases from V and 3 from J; bases not matched to a gene: 12. The CDR3 DNA reads TGTGCCAACAGTTTCCGGGACAGGGGATACTATGGCTACACCTTC. Translated: CANSFRDRGYYGYTF.

The chain combines TRBV29-1 with TRBJ2-2; 8 nucleotides line up with TRBD1. CDR1 is SQVTM and CDR2 is ANQGSEA in the germline V gene. CDR3 length: 14 amino acids. After removal of 6 bases from V and 3 bases from J, the junction contained 6 bases not matched to a gene. The DNA for the CDR3 is TGCAGCGTGGAGGGACAGGCGGACACCGGGGAGCTGTTTTTT. Protein sequence: CSVEGQADTGELFF.

The J gene is TRBJ2-1, the V gene TRBV7-2; D is ambiguous. Germline values: CDR1 SGHTA, CDR2 FQGNSA. This CDR3 comprises 12 residues. V was clipped by 5 bases and J by 7 bases, with 9 bases between them. CDR3 region: CASSPLRNEQFF. CDR3 nucleotides: TGTGCCAGCAGCCCACTGAGGAATGAGCAGTTCTTC.

The rearrangement links TRBV28 to TRBJ2-3, with TRBD2 matching over 9 bases. The CDR3 runs to 16 residues. Germline values: CDR1 MDHEN, CDR2 SYDVKM. Trimming at V came to 5 bases and at J to 2 bases, leaving 8 bases not matched to a gene. CDR3: CASSQISGGYTDTQYF. Written as DNA, the CDR3 is TGTGCCAGCAGTCAAATTAGCGGGGGTTACACAGATACGCAGTATTTT.

The chain uses TRBV7-6 and TRBJ1-1; TRBD1 might be the D (6 bases). The CDR3 loop spans 13 amino acids. From germline, CDR1 is SGHVS and CDR2 FNYEAQ. V was cut by 5 bases and J by 2 bases, with 9 bases left in between. CDR3 sequence: CASSQGHNTEAFF. The DNA of the CDR3 is TGTGCCAGCAGCCAGGGGCATAACACTGAAGCTTTCTTT.

V and J are TRBV7-2 and TRBJ2-3; tentatively, D is TRBD2 (7 bases). The CDR3 loop spans 14 amino acids. The ends were cut back, 3 bases at V and 4 bases at J, with 11 bases in the middle. Germline V gives CDR1 SGHTA, CDR2 FQGNSA. The CDR3 sequence is CASSFGGLADTQYF. CDR3 nucleotides: TGTGCCAGCAGCTTCGGGGGGCTTGCAGATACGCAGTATTTT.

The chain has TRBV15 and TRBJ2-1; 11 bases agree with TRBD1. CDR3 length equals 15 residues. V dropped 8 bases and J dropped 2; count of bases not matched to a gene: 5. CDR1 LNHNV and CDR2 YYDKDF come from the germline V gene (reference sequence). This CDR3 reads CATGQGATTYNEQFF. CDR3 bases: TGTGCCACCGGACAGGGGGCGACCACCTACAATGAGCAGTTCTTC.

The chain joins TRBV24-1 to TRBJ1-1; D gene unclear. Germline lookup yields CDR1 KGHDR and CDR2 SFDVKD. This CDR3 is built from 17 residues. The V end lost 4 bases, the J end lost 1 base, and 18 bases lay between the germline ends. CDR3 in amino acids: CATSDPDLLWQNTEAFF. The DNA for the CDR3 is TGTGCCACCAGTGACCCTGACCTATTGTGGCAGAACACTGAAGCTTTCTTT.

This chain links TRBV7-2 with TRBJ2-3; 8 positions agree with TRBD2. The germline V gene encodes CDR1 SGHTA and CDR2 FQGNSA. Trimming took 1 base from V and 0 from J; bases not matched to a gene: 6. The CDR3 is 17 residues long. The CDR3 DNA sequence: TGTGCCAGCAGCTTAGGAGAAGGCGGGGGGAGCACAGATACGCAGTATTTT. Amino acids: CASSLGEGGGSTDTQYF. Supplemented by reference TRBV7-2 and TRBJ2-3, the full variable domain reads GAGVSQSPSNKVTEKGKDVELRCDPISGHTALYWYRQSLGQGLEFLIYFQGNSAPDKSGLPSDRFSAERTGGSVSTLTIQRTQQEDSAVYLCASSLGEGGGSTDTQYFGPGTRLTVL.

This rearrangement joins TRBV7-2 to TRBJ1-1; D is unresolved. CDR3 length: 13 residues. Trimming took 1 base from V and 3 from J, leaving 6 bases between them. CDR1 and CDR2 (germline): SGHTA, FQGNSA. CDR3 DNA: TGTGCCAGCAGCTTAGTCAGTTACACTGAAGCTTTCTTT. This translates into CASSLVSYTEAFF. Using reference TRBV7-2 and TRBJ1-1 for the parts outside the CDR3, the full variable domain is GAGVSQSPSNKVTEKGKDVELRCDPISGHTALYWYRQSLGQGLEFLIYFQGNSAPDKSGLPSDRFSAERTGGSVSTLTIQRTQQEDSAVYLCASSLVSYTEAFFGQGTRLTVV.

This rearrangement joins TRBV6-5 to TRBJ1-6, with 10 bases fitting TRBD1. CDR1 and CDR2 from the germline V gene are MNHEY and SVGAGI. Germline trimming cut 3 bases from V and 10 bases from J; bases unmatched to any gene: 3. CDR3 size: 14 residues. CDR3 sequence: CASSYDRGRSPLHF. CDR3 DNA sequence: TGTGCCAGCAGTTATGACAGGGGGCGATCACCCCTCCACTTT.

This clone was found once. The chain has TRBV30 and TRBJ1-1, with D possibly TRBD1 on 5 matching bases. From germline, CDR1 is GTSNPN and CDR2 SVGIG (reference sequence). This CDR3 has 12 amino acids. The ends were cut back, 1 base at V and 8 bases at J, with 11 bases in the middle. This CDR3 is CAWSGAGREAFF. CDR3 coding DNA: TGTGCCTGGAGTGGGGCAGGGAGGGAAGCTTTCTTT.

The chain recombines TRBV6-5 with TRBJ2-7; 7 bases map to TRBD2. J was trimmed by 2 bases and V by 6 bases; bases with no gene match: 10. Germline values: CDR1 MNHEY, CDR2 SVGAGI. This CDR3 region has 15 residues. CDR3 bases: TGTGCCAGCAGCCAAAGGGGAGGGGCGGCCTACGAGCAGTACTTC. This codes for CASSQRGGAAYEQYF.

This chain joins TRBV19 and TRBJ2-4, with D possibly TRBD1 on 5 matching bases. V was shortened by 0 bases and J by 0 bases, with 15 bases between the two germline ends. The V gene's germline CDR1 is LNHDA and CDR2 SQIVND (reference sequence). The CDR3 runs 18 residues. The CDR3 protein is CASSIDFKAGLAKNIQYF. The CDR3 DNA is TGTGCCAGTAGTATAGATTTCAAGGCAGGGCTAGCCAAAAACATTCAGTACTTC.

This sequence joins TRBV10-3 and TRBJ1-6; the D gene is possibly TRBD1 (5 bases). The V gene's germline CDR1 is ENHRY and CDR2 SYGVKD. The V end was cut by 4 bases, the J end by 7 bases, with 14 bases between. The CDR3 consists of 15 residues. The CDR3 coding sequence is TGTGCCATCAGTGGGAGTGGGGCCAGGAATTCACCCCTCCACTTT. It translates to CAISGSGARNSPLHF.

V is TRBV21-1 and J is TRBJ1-3. TRBV21-1 is a recognized pseudogene. CDR3 length equals 15 residues. CDR3 sequence: CASSKGTGMINTIYF. CDR3 coding DNA: TGTGCCAGCAGCAAAGGGACGGGGATGATAAACACCATATATTTT.

The J gene is TRBJ1-1, the V gene TRBV2; D unresolved. Germline assignment: CDR1 SNHLY and CDR2 FYNNEI. Trimming cost V 5 bases and J 11 bases, with 12 bases left between them. CDR3 size: 11 residues. As DNA, the CDR3 is TGTGCCAGCAGTCTATTCTCCGACGCTTTCTTT. Amino acids: CASSLFSDAFF.

This clone was recorded once. The CDR3 sequence: CASRQTGQEYGYTF. Here the CDR3 DNA reads TGCGCCAGCAGACAAACGGGACAGGAGTATGGCTACACCTTC. The rearrangement uses TRBV5-1 and TRBJ1-2, with 8 positions matching TRBD1. CDR1 is SGHRS, CDR2 YFSETQ, per germline. After removal of 5 bases from V and 5 bases from J, the junction contained 8 bases not matched to a gene. The CDR3 is made up of 14 amino acids.

The gene calls are TRBV3-1 (or the pseudogene TRBV3-2) and TRBJ1-6; D perhaps matches TRBD1 (6 bases). CDR1 LGHDT and CDR2 YNNKEL come from the germline V gene (reference sequence). V lost 5 bases to trimming and J lost 6 bases, with 11 bases between them. The CDR3 loop spans 14 amino acids. The CDR3 DNA reads as TGTGCCAGCAGCTTCGGACAGCCTAATTCACCCCTCCACTTT. Its translation is CASSFGQPNSPLHF.

This chain links TRBV30 with TRBJ1-2; no definite D call. The CDR3 is 13 residues long. Germline V gene sequence: CDR1 GTSNPN, CDR2 SVGIG (reference sequence). V lost 4 bases, J lost 3 bases, and 12 bases lay in between. CDR3 nucleotides: TGTGCCTGGACCCCCCTTTCGGACTATGGCTACACCTTC. This translates into CAWTPLSDYGYTF.

V is TRBV4-1 and J is TRBJ1-3, with D perhaps TRBD1 (5 bases). The CDR3 has 15 amino acids. Deletions cut 3 bases from V and 7 bases from J, with 16 bases between. From germline, CDR1 is MGHRA and CDR2 YSYEKL. The CDR3 sequence is CASSHPQGAANTIYF. In nucleotides, the CDR3 is TGCGCCAGCAGCCACCCACAAGGGGCCGCGAACACCATATATTTT.

The chain carries TRBV10-3 and TRBJ1-1; TRBD1 matches at 10 bases. The CDR3 has 13 residues. V lost 8 bases, J lost 3 bases, and 3 bases stayed unmatched. Germline loops: CDR1 ENHRY, CDR2 SYGVKD. The CDR3 loop is CAIGQGEYTEAFF. The CDR3 DNA reads TGTGCCATCGGACAGGGGGAATACACTGAAGCTTTCTTT.

This clone came up once. The gene calls are TRBV12-3 or TRBV12-4 and TRBJ1-2; D call uncertain. The CDR3 has 12 residues. Trimming pared 5 bases from V and 8 bases from J, leaving 12 bases between. CDR3 nucleotides: TGTGCCAGCAGTCGGCCAGGTTTCGGCTACACCTTC. Its translation: CASSRPGFGYTF.

J is TRBJ1-2 and V is TRBV7-9; D is undetermined. V shed 6 bases and J shed 3 bases, with 14 bases lying between them. Germline V gene data show CDR1 as SEHNR and CDR2 as FQNEAQ (reference sequence). This CDR3 comprises 14 residues. The CDR3 sequence: CASRRGGADYGYTF. CDR3 sequence (DNA): TGTGCCAGCAGGAGAGGTGGCGCTGACTATGGCTACACCTTC.

The chain couples TRBV18 to TRBJ1-6, with TRBD1 as a possible D gene (5 bases). In germline, CDR1 is KGHSH, CDR2 LQKENI. Trimming cost V 1 base and J 8 bases, with 12 bases left between them. CDR3 size: 15 residues. DNA of the CDR3: TGTGCCAGCTCACCACGGCAGGGAACGGATTCACCCCTCCACTTT. It specifies CASSPRQGTDSPLHF. Filled out from reference TRBV18 and TRBJ1-6, the complete variable domain reads NAGVMQNPRHLVRRRGQEARLRCSPMKGHSHVYWYRQLPEEGLKFMVYLQKENIIDESGMPKERFSAEFPKEGPSILRIQQVVRGDSAAYFCASSPRQGTDSPLHFGNGTRLTVT.

As concerns this clone: One end of the junction is discordant with germline, which a read error may explain. The genes are TRBV7-7 and TRBJ2-1; D tentatively reads TRBD1 or TRBD2 (5 bases each). The CDR3 is 14 residues long. CDR1 SSHAT and CDR2 FNYEAQ come from the germline V gene (reference sequence). The CDR3 spells CASSLGPTEGEQFF. The DNA of the CDR3 is TGTGCTAGCAGCTTGGGCCCGACAGAGGGTGAGCAGTTCTTC.